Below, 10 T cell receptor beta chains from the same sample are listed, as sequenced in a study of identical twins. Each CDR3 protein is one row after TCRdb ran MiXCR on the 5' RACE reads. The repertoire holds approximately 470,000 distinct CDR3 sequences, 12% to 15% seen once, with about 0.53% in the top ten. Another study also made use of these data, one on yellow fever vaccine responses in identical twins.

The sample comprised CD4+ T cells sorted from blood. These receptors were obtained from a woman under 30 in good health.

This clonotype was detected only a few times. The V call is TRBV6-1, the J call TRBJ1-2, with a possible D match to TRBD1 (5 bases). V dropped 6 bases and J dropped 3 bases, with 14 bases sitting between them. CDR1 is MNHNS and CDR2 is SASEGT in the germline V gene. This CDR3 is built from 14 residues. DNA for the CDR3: TGTGCCAGCAGATCCGGGGGTCGTCACTATGGCTACACCTTC. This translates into CASRSGGRHYGYTF.

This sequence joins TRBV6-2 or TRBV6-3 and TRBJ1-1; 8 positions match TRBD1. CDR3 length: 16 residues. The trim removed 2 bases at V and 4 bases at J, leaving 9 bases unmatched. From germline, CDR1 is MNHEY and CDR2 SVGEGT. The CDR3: CASSYRIQGAVTEAFF. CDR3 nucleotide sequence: TGTGCCAGCAGTTACAGGATCCAGGGGGCAGTCACTGAAGCTTTCTTT.

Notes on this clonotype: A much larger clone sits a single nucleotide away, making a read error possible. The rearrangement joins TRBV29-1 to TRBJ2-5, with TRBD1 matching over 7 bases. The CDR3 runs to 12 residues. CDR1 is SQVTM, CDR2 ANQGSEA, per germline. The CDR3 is CSDRGSRETRYF. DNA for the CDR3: TGCAGCGACAGGGGTTCCCGAGAGACCCGGTACTTC.

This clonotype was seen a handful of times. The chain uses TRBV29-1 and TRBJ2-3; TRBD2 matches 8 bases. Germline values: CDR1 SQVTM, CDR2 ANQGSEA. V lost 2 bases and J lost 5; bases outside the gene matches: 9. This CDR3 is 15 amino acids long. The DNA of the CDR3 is TGCAGCGTTGAACTTCTAAGCGGGAGTGGAGATACGCAGTATTTT. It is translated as CSVELLSGSGDTQYF.

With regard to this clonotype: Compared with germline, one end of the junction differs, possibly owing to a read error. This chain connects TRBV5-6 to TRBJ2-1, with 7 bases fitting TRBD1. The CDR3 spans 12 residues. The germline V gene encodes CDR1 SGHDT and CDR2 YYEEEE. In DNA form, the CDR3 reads TGTGCCGGCAGCTTGTACGACAGGGTGTCGTTCTTC. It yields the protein CAGSLYDRVSFF. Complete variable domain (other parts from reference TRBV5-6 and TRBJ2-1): DAGVTQSPTHLIKTRGQQVTLRCSPKSGHDTVSWYQQALGQGPQFIFQYYEEEERQRGNFPDRFSGHQFPNYSSELNVNALLLGDSALYLCAGSLYDRVSFFGPGTRLTVL.

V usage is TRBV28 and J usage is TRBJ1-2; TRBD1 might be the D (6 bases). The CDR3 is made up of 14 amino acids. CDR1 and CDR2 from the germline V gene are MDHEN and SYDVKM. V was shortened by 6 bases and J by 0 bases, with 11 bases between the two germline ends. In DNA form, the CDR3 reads TGTGCCAGCAGGTCACAGGGTCCTAACTATGGCTACACCTTC. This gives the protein CASRSQGPNYGYTF.

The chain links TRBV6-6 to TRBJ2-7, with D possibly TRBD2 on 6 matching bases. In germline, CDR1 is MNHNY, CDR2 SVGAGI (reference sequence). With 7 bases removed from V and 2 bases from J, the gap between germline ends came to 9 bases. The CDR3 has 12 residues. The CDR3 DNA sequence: TGTGCCAGCAAGGAGGGGACCTACGAGCAGTACTTC. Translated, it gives CASKEGTYEQYF.

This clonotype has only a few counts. The CDR3 DNA is TGCGCCAGCAGATGGGACCAAAGCTCCTACAATGAGCAGTTCTTC. Amino acids: CASRWDQSSYNEQFF. J is TRBJ2-1 and V is TRBV5-1; D may be TRBD1 or TRBD2 (5 bases each). The CDR3 extends over 15 amino acids. Germline loops: CDR1 SGHRS, CDR2 YFSETQ. Trimming took off 5 bases at V and 0 bases at J, with 12 bases between the two ends.

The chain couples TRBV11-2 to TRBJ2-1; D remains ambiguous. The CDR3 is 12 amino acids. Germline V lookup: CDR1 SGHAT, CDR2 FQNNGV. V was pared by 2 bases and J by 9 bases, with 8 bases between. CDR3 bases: TGTGCCAGCAGCTTAAAAGGTATTGAGCAGTTCTTC. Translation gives CASSLKGIEQFF.

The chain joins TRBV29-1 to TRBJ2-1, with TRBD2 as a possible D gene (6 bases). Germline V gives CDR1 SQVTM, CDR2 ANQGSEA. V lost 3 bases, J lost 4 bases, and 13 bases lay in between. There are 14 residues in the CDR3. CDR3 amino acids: CSVDRQAGYNEQFF. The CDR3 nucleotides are TGCAGCGTTGATAGGCAAGCGGGTTACAATGAGCAGTTCTTC.